These 15 T cell receptor beta chains came from one sample sequenced in a study of Tregs in tolerant kidney transplant recipients. The method was immunoSEQ multiplex PCR; TCRdb's version includes in-frame clones alone and lacks a portion of them. The sample holds about 240,000 clones, about 80% seen once. Input material: CD4+ T cells from blood. The source of these receptors is a human donor in good health.

This chain links TRBV5-8 with TRBJ1-1; a possible D gene is TRBD1 (6 bases). Trimming took 1 base from V and 1 from J, leaving 17 bases between them. Germline CDR1 SGHTS, CDR2 YDEGEE. This CDR3 is built from 17 residues. The CDR3 DNA is TGTGCCAGCAGCTTGATCCCCACCGGACAGCCGAACACTGAAGCTTTCTTT. This codes for CASSLIPTGQPNTEAFF.

The chain carries TRBV19 and TRBJ2-3, with 10 nucleotides matching TRBD2. Germline CDR1 is LNHDA and CDR2 is SQIVND (reference sequence). CDR3 length: 16 amino acids. V lost 7 bases to trimming and J lost 1 base; unmatched junction nucleotides: 8. The CDR3 region has the DNA TGTGCCAGTACTTTAGCGGGGGGCCTTGGCACAGATACGCAGTATTTT. It is translated as CASTLAGGLGTDTQYF.

The chain employs TRBV5-1 and TRBJ1-6, with D unclear. The germline V and J ends were trimmed by 0 bases and 9 bases, with 7 bases remaining between them. CDR1 and CDR2 from the germline V gene are SGHRS and YFSETQ. This CDR3 is built from 13 residues. CDR3 sequence reads: CASSLGRASPLHF. In nucleotides, the CDR3 is TGCGCCAGCAGCTTGGGTCGGGCTTCACCCCTCCACTTT.

The chain uses TRBV4-2 and TRBJ2-3, with 14 positions matching TRBD2. Losses at the gene ends were 4 bases for V and 2 bases for J; bases not matched to a gene: 8. CDR1 and CDR2 from the germline V gene are LGHNA and YNFKEQ. CDR3 length: 18 amino acids. In DNA form, the CDR3 reads TGTGCCAGCAGCCGAGGGACTAGCGGGGGTTTCTCCACAGATACGCAGTATTTT. It is translated as CASSRGTSGGFSTDTQYF.

This clone was seen a handful of times. The V and J genes are TRBV6-1 and TRBJ1-2, with TRBD1 identical over 7 bases. J was trimmed by 8 bases and V by 5 bases; bases with no gene match: 8. The CDR3 totals 13 residues. Per the germline V gene, CDR1 is MNHNS and CDR2 is SASEGT. CDR3 amino acids: CASSPDRVEGYTF. CDR3 DNA: TGTGCCAGCAGTCCTGACAGGGTTGAGGGCTACACCTTC.

This clone appeared once. V and J are TRBV28 and TRBJ1-1; D may be TRBD1 (5 bases). The CDR3 is 13 residues long. The V end lost 5 bases, the J end lost 6 bases, and 13 bases lay between the germline ends. Germline V CDR1 and CDR2: MDHEN, SYDVKM. The CDR3 coding sequence is TGTGCCAGCAGTCTTCTGGGGCCCCCTGAAGCTTTCTTT. Translation: CASSLLGPPEAFF.

V usage is TRBV6-5 and J usage is TRBJ1-2; D is possibly TRBD1 (5 bases). Germline values: CDR1 MNHEY, CDR2 SVGAGI. Deletions cut 2 bases from V and 4 bases from J, with 8 bases between. This CDR3 has 13 residues. CDR3 amino acids: CASSYGTIYGYTF. DNA of the CDR3: TGTGCCAGCAGTTACGGGACTATCTATGGCTACACCTTC.

The gene calls are TRBV5-4 and TRBJ2-5; a possible D gene is TRBD1 (6 bases). The CDR3 spans 12 residues. Germline loops: CDR1 SGHNT, CDR2 YYREEE (reference sequence). Trimming pared 10 bases from V and 0 bases from J, leaving 10 bases between. CDR3 region: CAEGTNQETQYF. The CDR3 bases are TGTGCCGAAGGGACAAACCAAGAGACCCAGTACTTC.

The V call is TRBV7-3, the J call TRBJ1-1; D possibly corresponds to TRBD1 (5 bases). The V and J ends lost 4 bases and 4 bases respectively, with 10 bases between them. The CDR3 sequence is 13 residues long. Germline V gives CDR1 SGHTA, CDR2 FQGTGA. CDR3 region: CASSSGASTEAFF. DNA of the CDR3: TGTGCCAGCAGCTCCGGGGCGAGCACTGAAGCTTTCTTT.

This chain links TRBV6-5 with TRBJ2-7; a possible D gene is TRBD2 (6 bases). The CDR3 has 13 amino acids. V shed 5 bases and J shed 2 bases, with 10 bases lying between them. Per the germline V gene, CDR1 is MNHEY and CDR2 is SVGAGI. CDR3 nucleotide sequence: TGTGCCAGCAGTAACCCGGGAGCCTACGAGCAGTACTTC. This gives the protein CASSNPGAYEQYF.

Points on this clone: The sample contains more than one DNA sequence encoding this CDR3. The gene calls are TRBV18 and TRBJ1-5; no firm D call. The CDR3 runs 15 residues. Germline V gives CDR1 KGHSH, CDR2 LQKENI. Trimming shortened V by 5 bases and J by 1 base, and 12 bases separated the two germline ends. For the CDR3, the DNA is TGTGCCAGCTCAGATCGTCAGGCCAGCAATCAGCCCCAGCATTTT. This translates into CASSDRQASNQPQHF.

This sequence joins TRBV19 and TRBJ2-7, with 9 positions matching TRBD2. Trimming removed 4 bases from V and 2 bases from J; junction bases left unmatched: 6. The CDR3 runs to 15 residues. From germline, CDR1 is LNHDA and CDR2 SQIVND (reference sequence). The CDR3 spells CASSTLSGGPYEQYF. The CDR3 DNA reads TGTGCCAGTAGTACCCTTAGCGGGGGCCCCTACGAGCAGTACTTC.

The chain combines TRBV6-1 with TRBJ2-3, with a possible D match to TRBD1 (5 bases). The V and J ends lost 3 bases and 0 bases respectively, with 7 bases between them. The germline V gene encodes CDR1 MNHNS and CDR2 SASEGT. CDR3 length: 14 amino acids. The CDR3 loop is CASSDQGSTDTQYF. CDR3 in DNA: TGTGCCAGCAGTGATCAGGGAAGCACAGATACGCAGTATTTT.

The V gene is TRBV27, the J gene TRBJ1-5; D is ambiguous. CDR3 length: 16 residues. The V and J ends lost 6 bases and 2 bases respectively, with 17 bases between them. CDR1 is MNHEY and CDR2 is SMNVEV in the germline V gene (reference sequence). The CDR3 nucleotides read TGTGCCAGCAGACAAGAAGGGATTTGGGGCAATCAGCCCCAGCATTTT. Protein: CASRQEGIWGNQPQHF.

The CDR3 sequence: CASSSFFGNQPQHF. In DNA form, the CDR3 reads TGTGCCAGCAGCTCTTTTTTTGGGAATCAGCCCCAGCATTTT. This chain connects TRBV4-2 to TRBJ1-5, with unresolved D. This CDR3 comprises 14 residues. Germline loops: CDR1 LGHNA, CDR2 YNFKEQ. V dropped 5 bases and J dropped 4 bases, with 12 bases sitting between them.